The following is a T cell receptor (beta chain) sequence with its context. The table came from immunoSEQ multiplex PCR; TCRdb's copy has only in-frame clones and leaves some out. The data show 74,000 or so clones, with more than 70% seen just once and roughly 2.2% held by the top ten. Unmatched junction bases numbered 11, after V lost 7 bases and J lost 8 bases. Germline V gene lookup returns CDR1 MNHEY and CDR2 SVGAGI. The CDR3 is made up of 15 amino acids. The data were obtained in a study of OX40 agonist ivuxolimab in advanced cancers. Across the whole study: One hepatocellular carcinoma and a couple of cutaneous melanoma patients partially responded.

The chain combines TRBV6-5 with TRBJ1-2; 12 bases are shared with TRBD1. This TCR derives from an adult with an advanced solid tumor such as melanoma, head and neck, liver or kidney cancer. This material consisted of CD4+ or CD8+ T cells sorted from blood, taken in a trial of the OX40 agonist ivuxolimab. In DNA, the CDR3 is TGTGCCAGCAAGTACTCGGGACAGGGGGCGCCGGGCTACACCTTC. Encoded protein: CASKYSGQGAPGYTF.